This passage covers 18 T cell receptor beta chains from one sample sequenced in a study of blood T cell repertoires in COVID-19. Only in-frame clones appear in the TCRdb table, and some are missing; sequencing was by immunoSEQ multiplex PCR. The sample holds approximately 110,000 clones, roughly nine tenths seen once. Sequencing was done on a sample of peripheral blood. The receptors originated from an elderly woman with acute or convalescent COVID-19.

Comments on this clone: Other DNA sequences in the same sample also yield this CDR3. The V call is TRBV18, the J call TRBJ1-4; D is ambiguous. With 6 bases removed from V and 0 bases from J, the gap between germline ends came to 8 bases. The CDR3 is 14 residues long. From germline, CDR1 is KGHSH and CDR2 LQKENI. CDR3 region: CASSPGATNEKLFF. CDR3 nucleotides: TGTGCCAGCTCGCCCGGTGCAACTAATGAAAAACTGTTTTTT.

The CDR3 sequence: CASSSQGVYGYTF. CDR3 DNA: TGTGCCAGCAGCTCACAGGGTGTCTATGGCTACACCTTC. The genes are TRBV7-8 and TRBJ1-2; D is perhaps TRBD1 (6 bases). This CDR3 region has 13 residues. The V gene lost 4 bases and the J gene lost 4 bases, with 10 bases spanning the gap. Germline V lookup: CDR1 SGHVS, CDR2 FQNEAQ.

The J gene is TRBJ1-2, the V gene TRBV20-1; TRBD1 matches 8 bases. The V segment lost 4 bases and the J segment 7 bases; nucleotides outside the gene matches: 2. The germline V gene has CDR1 DFQATT and CDR2 SNEGSKA (reference sequence). This CDR3 comprises 11 residues. The CDR3 here is CSATTGVGYTF. The CDR3 DNA sequence: TGCAGTGCTACGACAGGGGTTGGCTACACCTTC.

The DNA of the CDR3 is TGTGCCAGCAGTGAATCCAGGGCCTTGAACACTGAAGCTTTCTTT. This sequence encodes CASSESRALNTEAFF. V is TRBV6-1 and J is TRBJ1-1; D is perhaps TRBD1 (5 bases). Trimming removed 2 bases at V and 0 bases at J, with 10 bases between. CDR3 length: 15 amino acids. The germline V gene has CDR1 MNHNS and CDR2 SASEGT.

The chain carries TRBV10-3 and TRBJ2-3; perhaps TRBD2 as D (5 bases). This CDR3 contains 14 residues. Looked up from germline, CDR1 is ENHRY and CDR2 is SYGVKD. V gave up 4 bases and J gave up 0 bases, with 8 bases separating them. CDR3: CAISGGSSTDTQYF. The CDR3 nucleotides read TGTGCCATCAGTGGAGGGTCTAGCACAGATACGCAGTATTTT.

This clone has a handful of counts. This chain connects TRBV7-3 to TRBJ2-2; 9 nucleotides agree with TRBD1. There are 16 residues in the CDR3. V shed 6 bases, J shed 1 base, and the junction held 6 bases outside the gene matches. Germline V CDR1 and CDR2: SGHTA, FQGTGA. CDR3 sequence (DNA): TGTGCCAGCAGTTTGGACAGGGGCAAGAACACCGGGGAGCTGTTTTTT. Its translation is CASSLDRGKNTGELFF.

The chain recombines TRBV7-7 with TRBJ2-5, with 10 nucleotides matching TRBD2. V trimming: 5 bases; J trimming: 4 bases; junction bases outside the gene matches: 19. The CDR3 runs to 19 residues. The germline CDR1 and CDR2 sequences are SSHAT and FNYEAQ (reference sequence). The CDR3 nucleotides are TGTGCCAGCAGCCCCCACCCCCGGACTAGCGGTACAATAATAGAGACCCAGTACTTC. Its protein product is CASSPHPRTSGTIIETQYF.

The gene calls are TRBV18 and TRBJ1-4, with D maybe TRBD1 (5 bases). Germline CDR1 is KGHSH and CDR2 is LQKENI. V lost 2 bases, J lost 8 bases, and 9 bases lay in between. This CDR3 is 13 amino acids long. Written as DNA, the CDR3 is TGTGCCAGCTCACCAGGGGCGCAGGAAAAACTGTTTTTT. This codes for CASSPGAQEKLFF. Full variable domain (outside the CDR3, taken from reference TRBV18 and TRBJ1-4): NAGVMQNPRHLVRRRGQEARLRCSPMKGHSHVYWYRQLPEEGLKFMVYLQKENIIDESGMPKERFSAEFPKEGPSILRIQQVVRGDSAAYFCASSPGAQEKLFFGSGTQLSVL.

The chain employs TRBV27 and TRBJ1-5; D remains ambiguous. The CDR3 has 15 amino acids. From germline, CDR1 is MNHEY and CDR2 SMNVEV (reference sequence). V was pared by 2 bases and J by 0 bases, with 8 bases between. CDR3 sequence: CASSLDKFSNQPQHF. The CDR3 bases are TGTGCCAGCAGTTTAGACAAGTTTAGCAATCAGCCCCAGCATTTT.

This clone has just a few counts. V is TRBV7-2 and J is TRBJ2-1; D is possibly TRBD1 (6 bases). The CDR3 length is 13 residues. Trimming shortened V by 5 bases and J by 6 bases, and 11 bases separated the two germline ends. Germline-derived CDR1 and CDR2 are SGHTA and FQGNSA. In DNA form, the CDR3 reads TGTGCCAGCAGCGCCGGACAGACCAATGAGCAGTTCTTC. Translation gives CASSAGQTNEQFF.

The chain carries TRBV19 and TRBJ2-7; perhaps TRBD2 as D (5 bases). Between the trimmed V and J ends, which lost 7 bases and 6 bases, there was a span of 13 bases. Germline-derived CDR1 and CDR2 are LNHDA and SQIVND (reference sequence). This CDR3 contains 12 residues. CDR3 sequence reads: CASKGFGVEQYF. The CDR3 DNA reads TGTGCCAGTAAAGGATTCGGGGTCGAGCAGTACTTC.

This chain uses TRBV7-2 with TRBJ2-3, with 12 bases lining up with TRBD1. V was pared by 3 bases and J by 4 bases, with 5 bases of the junction left unmatched. The CDR3 loop spans 16 amino acids. The germline V gene encodes CDR1 SGHTA and CDR2 FQGNSA. CDR3 sequence (DNA): TGTGCCAGCAGCTTCGCGGGACAGGGGGCAGCAGATACGCAGTATTTT. As protein: CASSFAGQGAADTQYF.

The chain uses TRBV4-1 and TRBJ2-3, with a weak D call TRBD1 (5 bases). The CDR3 has 15 residues. Germline values: CDR1 MGHRA, CDR2 YSYEKL. With 2 bases removed from V and 2 bases from J, the gap between germline ends came to 11 bases. CDR3 protein: CASSQLGVDTDTQYF. The CDR3 DNA sequence: TGCGCCAGCAGCCAACTAGGGGTTGACACAGATACGCAGTATTTT.

The chain combines TRBV19 with TRBJ2-5; no clear D gene. This CDR3 is 13 amino acids long. Trimming removed 1 base from V and 2 bases from J, with 5 bases in between. Germline-derived CDR1 and CDR2 are LNHDA and SQIVND (reference sequence). For the CDR3, the DNA is TGTGCCAGTAGTATAGTTGCGCAAGAGACCCAGTACTTC. This codes for CASSIVAQETQYF.

The chain joins TRBV5-5 to TRBJ1-5; D remains unclear. This CDR3 contains 14 residues. Trimming shortened V by 4 bases and J by 0 bases, and 8 bases separated the two germline ends. Germline-derived CDR1 and CDR2 are SGHKS and YYEKEE (reference sequence). The CDR3 reads CASSVYGSNQPQHF. DNA of the CDR3: TGTGCCAGCAGCGTATACGGTAGCAATCAGCCCCAGCATTTT.

The chain joins TRBV2 to TRBJ2-7; D might be TRBD1 (6 bases). Germline V gives CDR1 SNHLY, CDR2 FYNNEI. Trimming took off 6 bases at V and 4 bases at J, with 7 bases between the two ends. The CDR3 is made up of 11 amino acids. CDR3 in amino acids: CASSQGYEQYF. The CDR3 coding sequence is TGTGCCAGCAGCCAGGGGTACGAGCAGTACTTC. Variable domain in full (rest from reference TRBV2 and TRBJ2-7): EPEVTQTPSHQVTQMGQEVILRCVPISNHLYFYWYRQILGQKVEFLVSFYNNEISEKSEIFDDQFSVERPDGSNFTLKIRSTKLEDSAMYFCASSQGYEQYFGPGTRLTVT.

This sequence joins TRBV19 and TRBJ1-5; 8 nucleotides line up with TRBD1. Trimming cost V 6 bases and J 9 bases; bases outside gene matches: 7. In germline, CDR1 is LNHDA, CDR2 SQIVND (reference sequence). The CDR3 extends over 13 amino acids. The CDR3 DNA is TGTGCCAGTAGAGGGACAGGCGTCGCGCCCCAGCATTTT. Its translation: CASRGTGVAPQHF.

This clone came up once. This chain uses TRBV3-1 (or the pseudogene TRBV3-2) with TRBJ1-1, with a weak D call TRBD1 (6 bases). This CDR3 comprises 15 residues. In germline, CDR1 is LGHDT, CDR2 YNNKEL (reference sequence). Trimming removed 4 bases from V and 4 bases from J, with 16 bases in between. CDR3 sequence reads: CASSPGTTLGTEAFF. The CDR3 DNA follows: TGTGCCAGCAGCCCAGGGACAACTTTGGGCACTGAAGCTTTCTTT.